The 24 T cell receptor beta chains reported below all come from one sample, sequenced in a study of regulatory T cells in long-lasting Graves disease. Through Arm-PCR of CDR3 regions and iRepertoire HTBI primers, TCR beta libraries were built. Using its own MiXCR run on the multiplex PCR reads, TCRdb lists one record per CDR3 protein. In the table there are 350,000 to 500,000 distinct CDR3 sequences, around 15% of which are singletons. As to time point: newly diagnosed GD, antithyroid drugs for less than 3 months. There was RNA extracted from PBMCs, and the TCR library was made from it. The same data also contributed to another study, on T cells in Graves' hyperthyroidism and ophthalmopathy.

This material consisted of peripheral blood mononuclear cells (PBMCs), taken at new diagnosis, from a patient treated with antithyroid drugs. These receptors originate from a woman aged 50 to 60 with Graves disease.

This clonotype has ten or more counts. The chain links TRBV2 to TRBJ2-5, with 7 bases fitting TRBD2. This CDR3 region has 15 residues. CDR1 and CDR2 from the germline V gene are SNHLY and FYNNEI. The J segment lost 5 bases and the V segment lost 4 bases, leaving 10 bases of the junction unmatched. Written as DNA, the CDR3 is TGTGCCAGCAGTGGGAGGCGGGAGAGGAGGGAGACCCAGTACTTC. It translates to CASSGRRERRETQYF.

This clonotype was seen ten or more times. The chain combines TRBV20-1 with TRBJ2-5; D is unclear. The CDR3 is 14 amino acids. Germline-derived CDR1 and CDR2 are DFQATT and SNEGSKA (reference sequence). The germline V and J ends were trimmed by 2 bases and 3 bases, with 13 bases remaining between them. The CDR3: CSARSGSWEETQYF. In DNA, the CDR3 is TGCAGTGCTAGATCCGGATCGTGGGAAGAGACCCAGTACTTC.

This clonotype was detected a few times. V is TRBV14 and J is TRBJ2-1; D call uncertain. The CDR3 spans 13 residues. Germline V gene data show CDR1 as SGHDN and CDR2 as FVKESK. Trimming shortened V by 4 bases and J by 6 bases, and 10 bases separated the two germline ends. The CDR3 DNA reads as TGTGCCAGCAGCCCGCCGATGATCAATGAGCAGTTCTTC. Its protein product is CASSPPMINEQFF.

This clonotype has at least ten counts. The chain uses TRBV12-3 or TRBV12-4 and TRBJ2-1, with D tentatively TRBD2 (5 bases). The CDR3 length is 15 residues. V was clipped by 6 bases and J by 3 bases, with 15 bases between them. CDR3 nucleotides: TGTGCCAGCAGCCTCAGCGGAGAAGTCTACAATGAGCAGTTCTTC. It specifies CASSLSGEVYNEQFF.

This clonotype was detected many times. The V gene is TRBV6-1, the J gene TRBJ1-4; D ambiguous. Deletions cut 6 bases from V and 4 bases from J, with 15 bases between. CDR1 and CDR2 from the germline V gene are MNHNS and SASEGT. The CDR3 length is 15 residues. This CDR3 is CASRRIVNNNEKLFF. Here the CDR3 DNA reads TGTGCCAGCAGGAGGATCGTAAACAATAATGAAAAACTGTTTTTT.

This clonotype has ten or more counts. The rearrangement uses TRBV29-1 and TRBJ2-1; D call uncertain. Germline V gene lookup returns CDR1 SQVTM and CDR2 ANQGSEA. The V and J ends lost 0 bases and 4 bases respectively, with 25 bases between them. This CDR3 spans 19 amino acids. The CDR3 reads CSVEDLVAVRHLTYNEQFF. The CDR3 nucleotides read TGCAGCGTTGAAGATTTAGTGGCAGTGAGGCACTTAACTTACAATGAGCAGTTCTTC.

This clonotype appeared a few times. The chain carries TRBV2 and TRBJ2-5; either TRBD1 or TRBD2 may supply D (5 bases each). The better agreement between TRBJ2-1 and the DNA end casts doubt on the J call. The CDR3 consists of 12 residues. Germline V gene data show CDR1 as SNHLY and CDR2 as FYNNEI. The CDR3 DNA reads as TGTGCCAGCAGTTGGGGGAACTACGAGCAGTTCTTC. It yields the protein CASSWGNYEQFF.

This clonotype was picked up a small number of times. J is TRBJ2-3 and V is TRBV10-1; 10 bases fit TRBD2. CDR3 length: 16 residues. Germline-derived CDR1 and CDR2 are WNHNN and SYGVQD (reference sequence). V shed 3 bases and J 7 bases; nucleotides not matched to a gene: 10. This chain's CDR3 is CASSDGGSGRGNTQYF. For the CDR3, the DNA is TGCGCCAGCAGTGACGGCGGGAGCGGGAGGGGGAATACGCAGTATTTT.

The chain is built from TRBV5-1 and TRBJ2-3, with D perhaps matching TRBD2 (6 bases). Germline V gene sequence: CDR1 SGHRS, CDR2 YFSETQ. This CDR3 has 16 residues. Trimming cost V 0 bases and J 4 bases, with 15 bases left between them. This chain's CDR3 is CASSLVFGSIADTQYF. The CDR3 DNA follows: TGCGCCAGCAGCTTGGTATTCGGGAGCATCGCAGATACGCAGTATTTT.

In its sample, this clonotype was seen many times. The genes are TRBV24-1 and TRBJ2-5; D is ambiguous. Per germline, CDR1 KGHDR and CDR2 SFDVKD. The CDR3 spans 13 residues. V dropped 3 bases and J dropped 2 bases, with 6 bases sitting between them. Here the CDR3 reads CATSDEYQETQYF. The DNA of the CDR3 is TGTGCCACCAGTGATGAATATCAAGAGACCCAGTACTTC.

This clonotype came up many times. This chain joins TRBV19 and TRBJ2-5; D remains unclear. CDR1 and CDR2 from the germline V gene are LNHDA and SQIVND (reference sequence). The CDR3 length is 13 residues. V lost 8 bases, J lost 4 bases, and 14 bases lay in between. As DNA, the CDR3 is TGTGCCAGTGGCAGTTGGACGGGAGAGACCCAGTACTTC. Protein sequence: CASGSWTGETQYF.

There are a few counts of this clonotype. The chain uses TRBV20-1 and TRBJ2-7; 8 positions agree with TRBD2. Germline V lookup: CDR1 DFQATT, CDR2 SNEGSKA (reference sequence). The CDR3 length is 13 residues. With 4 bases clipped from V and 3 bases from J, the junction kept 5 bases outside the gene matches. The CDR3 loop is CSAIPGLVYEQYF. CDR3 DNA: TGCAGTGCTATTCCGGGACTAGTCTACGAGCAGTACTTC.

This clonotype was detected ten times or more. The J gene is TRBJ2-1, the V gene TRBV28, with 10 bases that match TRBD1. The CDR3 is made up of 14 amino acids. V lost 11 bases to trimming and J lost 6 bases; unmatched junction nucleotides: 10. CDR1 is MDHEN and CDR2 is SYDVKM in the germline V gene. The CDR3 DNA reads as TGTGCCTCAACCGGGACAGGGGATTCCAATGAGCAGTTCTTC. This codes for CASTGTGDSNEQFF.

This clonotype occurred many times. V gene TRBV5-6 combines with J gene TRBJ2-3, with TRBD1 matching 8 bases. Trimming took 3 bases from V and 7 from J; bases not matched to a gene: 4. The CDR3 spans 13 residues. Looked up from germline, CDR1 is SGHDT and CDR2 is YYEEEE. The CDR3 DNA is TGTGCCAGCAGCTCAGGGGGCGCCCATACGCAGTATTTT. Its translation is CASSSGGAHTQYF. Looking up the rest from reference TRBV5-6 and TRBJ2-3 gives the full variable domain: DAGVTQSPTHLIKTRGQQVTLRCSPKSGHDTVSWYQQALGQGPQFIFQYYEEEERQRGNFPDRFSGHQFPNYSSELNVNALLLGDSALYLCASSSGGAHTQYFGPGTRLTVL.

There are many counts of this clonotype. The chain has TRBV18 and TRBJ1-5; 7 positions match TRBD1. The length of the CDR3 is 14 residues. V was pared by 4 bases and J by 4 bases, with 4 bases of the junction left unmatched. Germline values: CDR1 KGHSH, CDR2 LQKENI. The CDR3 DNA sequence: TGTGCCAGCTCACTGGGGACAGTTAATCAGCCCCAGCATTTT. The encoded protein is CASSLGTVNQPQHF.

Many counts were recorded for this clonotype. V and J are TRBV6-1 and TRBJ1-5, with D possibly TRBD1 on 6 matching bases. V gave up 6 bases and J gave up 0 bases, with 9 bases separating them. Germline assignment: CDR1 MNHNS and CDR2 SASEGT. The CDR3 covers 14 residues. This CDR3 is CASRQGYSNQPQHF. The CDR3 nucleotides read TGTGCCAGCAGACAGGGTTATAGCAATCAGCCCCAGCATTTT.

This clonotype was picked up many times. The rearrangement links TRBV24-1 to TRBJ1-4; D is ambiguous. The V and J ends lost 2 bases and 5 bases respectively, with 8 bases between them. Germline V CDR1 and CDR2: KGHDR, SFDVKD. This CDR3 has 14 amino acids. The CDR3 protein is CATSDSGINEKLFF. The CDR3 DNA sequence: TGTGCCACCAGTGATTCGGGGATCAATGAAAAACTGTTTTTT.

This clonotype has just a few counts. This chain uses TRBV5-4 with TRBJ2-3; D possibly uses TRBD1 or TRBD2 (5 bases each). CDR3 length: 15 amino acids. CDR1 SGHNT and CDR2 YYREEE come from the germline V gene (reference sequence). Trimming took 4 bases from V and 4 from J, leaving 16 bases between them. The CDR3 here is CASSPTPVGADTQYF. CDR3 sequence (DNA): TGTGCCAGCAGCCCGACTCCCGTGGGGGCAGATACGCAGTATTTT.

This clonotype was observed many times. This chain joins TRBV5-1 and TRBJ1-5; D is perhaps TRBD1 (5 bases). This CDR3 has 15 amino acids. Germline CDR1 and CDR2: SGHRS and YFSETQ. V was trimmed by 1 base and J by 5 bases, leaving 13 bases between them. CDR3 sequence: CASSLRGAGDQPQHF. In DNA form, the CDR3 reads TGCGCCAGCAGCTTGCGTGGGGCGGGCGATCAGCCCCAGCATTTT. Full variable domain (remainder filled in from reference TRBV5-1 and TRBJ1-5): KAGVTQTPRYLIKTRGQQVTLSCSPISGHRSVSWYQQTPGQGLQFLFEYFSETQRNKGNFPGRFSGRQFSNSRSEMNVSTLELGDSALYLCASSLRGAGDQPQHFGDGTRLSIL.

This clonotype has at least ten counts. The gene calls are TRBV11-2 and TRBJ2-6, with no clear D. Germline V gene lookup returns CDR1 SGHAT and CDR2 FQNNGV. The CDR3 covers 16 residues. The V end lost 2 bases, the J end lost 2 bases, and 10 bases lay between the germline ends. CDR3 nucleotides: TGTGCCAGCAGCTTACCCCAATCCCCTGGGGCCAACGTCCTGACTTTC. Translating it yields CASSLPQSPGANVLTF.

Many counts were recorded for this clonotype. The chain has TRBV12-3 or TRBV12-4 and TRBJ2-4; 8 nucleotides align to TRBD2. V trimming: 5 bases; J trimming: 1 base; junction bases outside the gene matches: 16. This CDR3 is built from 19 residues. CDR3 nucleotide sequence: TGTGCCAGCAGTGCCTCGGGACTAGTCGTTTATCCGGCCAAAAACATTCAGTACTTC. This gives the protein CASSASGLVVYPAKNIQYF.

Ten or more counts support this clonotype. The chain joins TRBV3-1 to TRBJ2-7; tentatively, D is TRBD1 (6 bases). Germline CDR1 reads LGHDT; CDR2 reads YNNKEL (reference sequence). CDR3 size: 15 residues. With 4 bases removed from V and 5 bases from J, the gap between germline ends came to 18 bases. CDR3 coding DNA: TGTGCCAGCAGCCGCTTAGACGTACAGGGCCACGAGCAGTACTTC. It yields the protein CASSRLDVQGHEQYF.

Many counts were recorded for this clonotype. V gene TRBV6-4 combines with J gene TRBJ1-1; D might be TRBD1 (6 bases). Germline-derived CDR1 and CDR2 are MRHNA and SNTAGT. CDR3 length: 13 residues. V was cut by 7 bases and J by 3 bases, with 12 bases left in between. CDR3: CASKAGGHTEAFF. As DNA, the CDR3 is TGTGCCAGCAAGGCGGGGGGGCACACTGAAGCTTTCTTT.

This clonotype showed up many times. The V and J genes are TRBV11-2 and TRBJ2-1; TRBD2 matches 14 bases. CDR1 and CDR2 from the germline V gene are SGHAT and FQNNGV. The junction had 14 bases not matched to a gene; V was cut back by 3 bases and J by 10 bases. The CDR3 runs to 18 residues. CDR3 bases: TGTGCCAGCAGCTTGATAAGGACTAGCGGGAGGCAGGTCCGGGAGCAGTTCTTC. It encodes CASSLIRTSGRQVREQFF. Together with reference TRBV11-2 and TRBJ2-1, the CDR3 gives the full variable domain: EAGVAQSPRYKIIEKRQSVAFWCNPISGHATLYWYQQILGQGPKLLIQFQNNGVVDDSQLPKDRFSAERLKGVDSTLKIQPAKLEDSAVYLCASSLIRTSGRQVREQFFGPGTRLTVL.